The 18 T cell receptor beta chains below all came from one sample that was sequenced in a study of shared clonotypes between healthy human individuals. Sequencing used immunoSEQ multiplex PCR; TCRdb keeps in-frame clones, though not all of them. The table lists millions of clones, about 92% of them singletons. The specimen was naive CD4+ T cells sorted from blood. Specified subset: CD45RA+ positively selected. Receptors originate from a man aged 18 to 30 in good health.

In this sample, this clone turned up a few times. One junction end disagrees with the germline gene, perhaps due to a read error. This chain joins TRBV7-9 and TRBJ1-2; D possibly corresponds to TRBD1 (6 bases). This CDR3 is 15 amino acids long. CDR1 is SEHNR, CDR2 FQNEAQ, per germline (reference sequence). The CDR3 sequence is CASSLALGVSGADRF. In DNA form, the CDR3 reads TGTGCCAGCAGCTTAGCGTTAGGTGTTTCGGGGGCAGATCGCTTC.

V usage is TRBV2 and J usage is TRBJ2-1; D remains ambiguous. This CDR3 is built from 16 residues. Germline V gene lookup returns CDR1 SNHLY and CDR2 FYNNEI. The V and J ends lost 6 bases and 6 bases respectively, with 21 bases between them. Here the CDR3 reads CASSVHADQPPNEQFF. The CDR3 nucleotides are TGTGCCAGCAGCGTACATGCTGACCAACCCCCCAATGAGCAGTTCTTC.

Regarding this clone: Additional DNA sequences in this sample encode the identical CDR3. The CDR3 is CASSPLRGGNNEQFF. Here the CDR3 DNA reads TGTGCCAGCTCACCATTACGGGGGGGCAACAATGAGCAGTTCTTC. The chain has TRBV18 and TRBJ2-1, with 8 bases that match TRBD2. This CDR3 spans 15 amino acids. Per the germline V gene, CDR1 is KGHSH and CDR2 is LQKENI. J lost 5 bases, V lost 2 bases, and 5 bases had no gene match.

CDR3 coding DNA: TGCGCCAGCAGCTTGGGGCCGGGGGCGACCCAGGAGCCCCAGCATTTT. Its protein is CASSLGPGATQEPQHF. This chain connects TRBV5-1 to TRBJ1-5; a possible D gene is TRBD1 (6 bases). V was trimmed by 0 bases and J by 8 bases, leaving 18 bases between them. The length of the CDR3 is 16 residues. Germline V gene sequence: CDR1 SGHRS, CDR2 YFSETQ. Together with reference TRBV5-1 and TRBJ1-5, the CDR3 gives the full variable domain: KAGVTQTPRYLIKTRGQQVTLSCSPISGHRSVSWYQQTPGQGLQFLFEYFSETQRNKGNFPGRFSGRQFSNSRSEMNVSTLELGDSALYLCASSLGPGATQEPQHFGDGTRLSIL.

This rearrangement joins TRBV10-3 to TRBJ2-1; 7 bases line up with TRBD1. The V and J ends lost 3 bases and 2 bases, in that order; junction bases with no gene match: 1. The CDR3 runs 14 residues. The V gene's germline CDR1 is ENHRY and CDR2 SYGVKD. The CDR3 DNA reads as TGTGCCATCAGTGAAGGGACAGCCTACAATGAGCAGTTCTTC. Translation gives CAISEGTAYNEQFF.

V gene TRBV7-2 combines with J gene TRBJ2-7; 10 bases map to TRBD1. Germline V gene sequence: CDR1 SGHTA, CDR2 FQGNSA. The CDR3 is 17 amino acids. V shed 1 base, J shed 3 bases, and the junction held 9 bases outside the gene matches. The CDR3 region has the DNA TGTGCCAGCAGCTTAGTGGCAGGGGGGGACAGGGGCTACGAGCAGTACTTC. Amino acids: CASSLVAGGDRGYEQYF.

The V gene is TRBV19, the J gene TRBJ2-7; D may correspond to TRBD1 or TRBD2 (6 bases each). The length of the CDR3 is 14 residues. V gave up 6 bases and J gave up 7 bases, with 19 bases separating them. CDR1 is LNHDA and CDR2 is SQIVND in the germline V gene (reference sequence). The CDR3 is CASRSRGTSMEQYF. The CDR3 DNA is TGTGCCAGTAGATCCCGCGGGACATCCATGGAGCAGTACTTC.

The V call is TRBV5-1, the J call TRBJ1-4, with TRBD1 as a possible D gene (6 bases). CDR3 length: 17 amino acids. Germline-derived CDR1 and CDR2 are SGHRS and YFSETQ. Trimming took off 0 bases at V and 8 bases at J, with 20 bases between the two ends. CDR3 DNA: TGCGCCAGCAGCTTGGATGAGGCGGGGGCGAGAGGCGAAAAACTGTTTTTT. Amino acid sequence: CASSLDEAGARGEKLFF.

J is TRBJ1-3 and V is TRBV14, with D possibly matching TRBD1 (6 bases). Germline CDR1 and CDR2: SGHDN and FVKESK. Trimming pared 2 bases from V and 0 bases from J, leaving 14 bases between. This CDR3 has 17 amino acids. CDR3 sequence (DNA): TGTGCCAGCAGCCAACTGACCGGGGGCTACTCTGGAAACACCATATATTTT. It codes for CASSQLTGGYSGNTIYF. Full variable domain (rest looked up from reference TRBV14 and TRBJ1-3): EAGVTQFPSHSVIEKGQTVTLRCDPISGHDNLYWYRRVMGKEIKFLLHFVKESKQDESGMPNNRFLAERTGGTYSTLKVQPAELEDSGVYFCASSQLTGGYSGNTIYFGEGSWLTVV.

For this clone: Other DNA sequences in this sample translate to the same CDR3. The chain uses TRBV4-1 and TRBJ2-7; 7 bases line up with TRBD1. The V gene's germline CDR1 is MGHRA and CDR2 YSYEKL. There are 14 residues in the CDR3. Trimming at V came to 2 bases and at J to 2 bases, leaving 3 bases not matched to a gene. CDR3 in DNA: TGCGCCAGCAGCCAACCCGGACAGGCCTACGAGCAGTACTTC. This sequence encodes CASSQPGQAYEQYF.

The chain uses TRBV11-3 and TRBJ2-2; D possibly corresponds to TRBD1 (6 bases). CDR3 length equals 15 residues. CDR1 SGHNT and CDR2 YENEEA come from the germline V gene. Trimming took 1 base from V and 1 from J, leaving 7 bases between them. CDR3 sequence: CASSLGGQNTGELFF. The CDR3 DNA is TGTGCCAGCAGCTTAGGGGGACAGAACACCGGGGAGCTGTTTTTT.

The chain carries TRBV6-1 and TRBJ2-5; 12 nucleotides align to TRBD1. The germline gives CDR1 MNHNS, CDR2 SASEGT. The CDR3 loop spans 18 amino acids. V gave up 4 bases and J gave up 1 base; unmatched junction bases: 10. CDR3 loop: CASSVRDRGLISQETQYF. The CDR3 DNA is TGTGCCAGCAGTGTTAGGGACAGGGGGCTGATTAGCCAAGAGACCCAGTACTTC.

Only a few counts were recorded for this clone. The genes are TRBV19 and TRBJ1-1; 8 bases are a match to TRBD1. V trimming: 6 bases; J trimming: 1 base; junction bases outside the gene matches: 4. CDR1 is LNHDA and CDR2 is SQIVND in the germline V gene (reference sequence). The CDR3 extends over 14 amino acids. For the CDR3, the DNA is TGTGCCAGTAGGGACAGGGCTGGGAACACTGAAGCTTTCTTT. It translates to CASRDRAGNTEAFF.

The chain couples TRBV19 to TRBJ2-7; D is possibly TRBD1 or TRBD2 (5 bases each). The ends were cut back, 4 bases at V and 0 bases at J, with 13 bases in the middle. This CDR3 contains 15 residues. Looked up from germline, CDR1 is LNHDA and CDR2 is SQIVND (reference sequence). CDR3 amino acids: CASSKLGTLSYEQYF. The CDR3 nucleotides are TGTGCCAGTAGTAAACTTGGGACCCTCTCCTACGAGCAGTACTTC.

To note about this clone: The same CDR3 can be traced to other DNA sequences in this sample. This chain joins TRBV5-1 and TRBJ2-3; D gene unclear. Germline-derived CDR1 and CDR2 are SGHRS and YFSETQ. V lost 5 bases to trimming and J lost 1 base, with 11 bases between them. This CDR3 comprises 14 residues. CDR3 nucleotide sequence: TGCGCCAGCAGTCCTACCGGGCGCACAGATACGCAGTATTTT. It translates to CASSPTGRTDTQYF.

The chain uses TRBV7-9 and TRBJ2-7, with TRBD1 identical over 7 bases. CDR1 and CDR2 (germline): SEHNR, FQNEAQ (reference sequence). The trim removed 0 bases at V and 5 bases at J, leaving 7 bases unmatched. The CDR3 is 15 residues long. CDR3 protein: CASSLAGTVPDEQYF. The CDR3 nucleotides are TGTGCCAGCAGCTTAGCCGGGACAGTCCCTGACGAGCAGTACTTC.

This chain connects TRBV25-1 to TRBJ2-1; D is unclear. Trimming shortened V by 2 bases and J by 7 bases, and 6 bases separated the two germline ends. CDR1 and CDR2 (germline): MGHDK, SYGVNS. This CDR3 spans 12 amino acids. This CDR3 is CASSETSNEQFF. The CDR3 region has the DNA TGTGCCAGCAGTGAAACTTCGAATGAGCAGTTCTTC.

The sample holds a few counts of this clone. The rearrangement links TRBV10-3 to TRBJ1-2; 8 bases are shared with TRBD1. V lost 1 base and J lost 8; bases outside the gene matches: 3. The CDR3 is made up of 13 amino acids. Germline V gives CDR1 ENHRY, CDR2 SYGVKD. CDR3 residues: CAISELDRVGYTF. CDR3 nucleotide sequence: TGTGCCATCAGTGAGTTGGACAGGGTAGGCTACACCTTC.